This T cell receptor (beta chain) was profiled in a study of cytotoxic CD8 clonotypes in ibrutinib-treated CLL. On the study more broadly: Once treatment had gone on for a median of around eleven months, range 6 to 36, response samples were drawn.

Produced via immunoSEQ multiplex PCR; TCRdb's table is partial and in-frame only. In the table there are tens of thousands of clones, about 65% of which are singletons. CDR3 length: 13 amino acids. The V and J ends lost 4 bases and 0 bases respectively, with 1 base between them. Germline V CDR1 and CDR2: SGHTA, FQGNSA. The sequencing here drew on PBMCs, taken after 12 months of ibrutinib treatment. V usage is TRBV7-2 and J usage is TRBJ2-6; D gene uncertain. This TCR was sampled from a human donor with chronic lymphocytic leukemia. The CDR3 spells CASSSSGANVLTF. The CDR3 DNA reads TGTGCCAGCAGCTCCTCTGGGGCCAACGTCCTGACTTTC.